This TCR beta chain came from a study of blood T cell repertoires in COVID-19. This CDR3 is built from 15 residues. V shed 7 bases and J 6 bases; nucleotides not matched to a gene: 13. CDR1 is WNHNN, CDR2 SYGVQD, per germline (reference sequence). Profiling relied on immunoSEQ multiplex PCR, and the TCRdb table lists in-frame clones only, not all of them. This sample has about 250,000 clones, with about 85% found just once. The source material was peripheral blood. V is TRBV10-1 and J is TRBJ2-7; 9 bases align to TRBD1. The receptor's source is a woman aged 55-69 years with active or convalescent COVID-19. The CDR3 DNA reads TGCGCCAGCACCTTAGGTGGGACAGGGAATTCCGAGCAGTACTTC. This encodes CASTLGGTGNSEQYF.